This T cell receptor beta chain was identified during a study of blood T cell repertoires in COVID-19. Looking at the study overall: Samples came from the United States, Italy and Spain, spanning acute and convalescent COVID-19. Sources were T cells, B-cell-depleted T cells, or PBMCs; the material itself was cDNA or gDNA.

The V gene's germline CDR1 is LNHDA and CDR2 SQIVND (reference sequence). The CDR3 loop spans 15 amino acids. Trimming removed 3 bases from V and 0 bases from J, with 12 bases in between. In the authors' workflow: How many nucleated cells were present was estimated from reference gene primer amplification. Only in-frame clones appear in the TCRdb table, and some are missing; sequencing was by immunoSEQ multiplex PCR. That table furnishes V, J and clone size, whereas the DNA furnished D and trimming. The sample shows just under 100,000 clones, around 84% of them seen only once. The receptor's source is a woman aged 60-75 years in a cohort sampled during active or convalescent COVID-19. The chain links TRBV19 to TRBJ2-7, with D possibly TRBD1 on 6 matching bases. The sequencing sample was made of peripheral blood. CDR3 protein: CASSIRGASSYEQYF. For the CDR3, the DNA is TGTGCCAGTAGTATCAGGGGTGCTAGCTCCTACGAGCAGTACTTC.